Reported below is one T cell receptor beta chain. These data belong to a study of blood T cell repertoires in COVID-19. TCRdb's copy holds only in-frame clones and misses some; the assay was immunoSEQ multiplex PCR. The sample lists around 200,000 clones, roughly 83% occurring once. The CDR3 is made up of 17 amino acids. The germline gives CDR1 MDHEN, CDR2 SYDVKM. V was cut by 8 bases and J by 0 bases, with 23 bases left in between. Sequencing used PBMCs or T cells enriched from blood (not recorded which). This clonotype was obtained from a man between 35 and 55 years old with acute COVID-19. This chain uses TRBV28 with TRBJ2-7; D is possibly TRBD1 (6 bases). CDR3 DNA: TGTGCCAGCTCCTCCGGGGTCAGGGGCCCTAGCTCCTACGAGCAGTACTTC. It translates to CASSSGVRGPSSYEQYF.